This T cell receptor (beta chain) stems from a study of blood T cell repertoires in COVID-19. In the original analysis: Estimation of nucleated cell counts was performed using reference gene primer amplification. The table came from immunoSEQ multiplex PCR; TCRdb's copy has only in-frame clones and leaves some out. The V and J calls and clone size were taken over from that table, and D and trimming were inferred from the DNA. The sample yields roughly 200,000 clones, roughly 77% seen once. This TCR came from a woman between 40 and 50 years old with COVID-19, enrolled during active disease. Sequences were obtained from peripheral blood.

The CDR3 loop reads CASSQVGQSKETQYF. DNA of the CDR3: TGTGCCAGCAGCCAGGTGGGACAGAGCAAGGAGACCCAGTACTTC. The chain employs TRBV5-4 and TRBJ2-5, with TRBD1 matching 7 bases. Looked up from germline, CDR1 is SGHNT and CDR2 is YYREEE (reference sequence). V lost 4 bases, J lost 5 bases, and 11 bases stayed unmatched. This CDR3 comprises 15 residues.